This entry lists 17 T cell receptor beta chains sequenced from one sample in a study of response to subunit inactivated influenza vaccine. TCRdb reanalysed the RT-PCR reads using MiXCR and keeps one entry per CDR3 protein. Here the sample spans hundreds of thousands of distinct CDR3 sequences, approximately 17% being singletons. The specimen comprised PBMCs from blood, sampled 4 to 6 days after vaccination. The receptors come from a man aged 45 to 65 who received an inactivated influenza vaccine.

The chain has TRBV27 and TRBJ2-3, with 8 bases matching TRBD2. The CDR3 runs 13 residues. The trim removed 5 bases at V and 9 bases at J, leaving 7 bases unmatched. Germline lookup yields CDR1 MNHEY and CDR2 SMNVEV (reference sequence). The chain's CDR3 is CASSGQREKTQYF. The DNA of the CDR3 is TGTGCCAGCAGTGGACAGCGGGAGAAAACGCAGTATTTT.

The chain is built from TRBV5-5 and TRBJ2-5, with 11 bases lining up with TRBD2. Trimming took 2 bases from V and 0 from J; bases not matched to a gene: 3. Germline-derived CDR1 and CDR2 are SGHKS and YYEKEE (reference sequence). This CDR3 has 16 residues. The CDR3 loop is CASSFLLAGDQETQYF. In nucleotides, the CDR3 is TGTGCCAGCAGCTTCTTACTAGCGGGGGACCAAGAGACCCAGTACTTC.

The chain is built from TRBV12-3 or TRBV12-4 and TRBJ2-7; D is unresolved. This CDR3 comprises 15 residues. Trimming pared 7 bases from V and 0 bases from J, leaving 16 bases between. The CDR3 DNA sequence: TGTGCCAGCACCTCAGGTAGCCTGTTCTCCTACGAGCAGTACTTC. Residues: CASTSGSLFSYEQYF.

The V and J genes are TRBV20-1 and TRBJ2-3; 13 bases map to TRBD2. Germline assignment: CDR1 DFQATT and CDR2 SNEGSKA (reference sequence). The V and J ends lost 6 bases and 7 bases, in that order; junction bases with no gene match: 13. This CDR3 is 16 amino acids long. The CDR3 DNA reads TGCAGTGCCATCTCGACAACTAGCGGGAGGGTTCATACGCAGTATTTT. Its translation is CSAISTTSGRVHTQYF.

This clonotype was counted a few times. This chain connects TRBV4-3 to TRBJ2-4; tentatively, D is TRBD1 (5 bases). The V gene's germline CDR1 is LGHNA and CDR2 YSLEER. V gave up 0 bases and J gave up 8 bases, with 14 bases separating them. The length of the CDR3 is 15 residues. In DNA, the CDR3 is TGCGCCAGCAGCCAAGATAACAGGAAAATAGACATTCAGTACTTC. Translated, it gives CASSQDNRKIDIQYF.

The rearrangement joins TRBV24-1 to TRBJ2-2, with D unclear. The CDR3 extends over 15 amino acids. V gave up 0 bases and J gave up 1 base, with 5 bases separating them. Germline CDR1 is KGHDR and CDR2 is SFDVKD. CDR3 region: CATSDLAMNTGELFF. The DNA of the CDR3 is TGTGCCACCAGTGATTTGGCCATGAACACCGGGGAGCTGTTTTTT.

This chain connects TRBV9 to TRBJ2-2, with D hard to call. Deletions cut 0 bases from V and 2 bases from J, with 5 bases between. Germline CDR1 reads SGDLS; CDR2 reads YYNGEE. The CDR3 length is 14 residues. The DNA for the CDR3 is TGTGCCAGCAGCGTAGCCCCAAACACCGGGGAGCTGTTTTTT. Its translation is CASSVAPNTGELFF.

The chain employs TRBV5-1 and TRBJ1-4; perhaps TRBD1 as D (6 bases). The CDR3 covers 15 residues. CDR1 SGHRS and CDR2 YFSETQ come from the germline V gene. The V end lost 4 bases, the J end lost 3 bases, and 13 bases lay between the germline ends. The CDR3 region is CASSATGMANEKLFF. CDR3 DNA sequence: TGCGCCAGCAGCGCAACAGGGATGGCTAATGAAAAACTGTTTTTT.

This chain links TRBV10-3 with TRBJ1-1, with D perhaps matching TRBD1 (5 bases). The germline CDR1 and CDR2 sequences are ENHRY and SYGVKD. The CDR3 has 12 residues. V was clipped by 3 bases and J by 4 bases, with 6 bases between them. CDR3 region: CAISERGTEAFF. The CDR3 DNA reads TGTGCCATCAGTGAAAGGGGCACTGAAGCTTTCTTT.

The chain uses TRBV20-1 and TRBJ2-1, with unresolved D. The ends were cut back, 3 bases at V and 7 bases at J, with 10 bases in the middle. The CDR3 has 12 residues. Germline loops: CDR1 DFQATT, CDR2 SNEGSKA (reference sequence). CDR3 nucleotide sequence: TGCAGTGCTAGTTTCATCGGGAATGAGCAGTTCTTC. Translation: CSASFIGNEQFF.

V is TRBV7-2 and J is TRBJ2-5, with D perhaps TRBD1 (6 bases). The germline V gene has CDR1 SGHTA and CDR2 FQGNSA. Trimming removed 0 bases from V and 5 bases from J, with 10 bases in between. The CDR3 extends over 14 amino acids. CDR3 sequence (DNA): TGTGCCAGCAGCTTAGCACCAGGGGATGAGACCCAGTACTTC. Translated, it gives CASSLAPGDETQYF.

This clonotype was picked up one time. The J gene is TRBJ2-7, the V gene TRBV20-1; maybe TRBD1 (6 bases). Germline CDR1 and CDR2: DFQATT and SNEGSKA (reference sequence). Trimming removed 0 bases at V and 3 bases at J, with 18 bases between. The CDR3 contains 16 residues. This CDR3 is CSARDLAGAPNYEQYF. CDR3 sequence (DNA): TGCAGTGCTAGAGATCTGGCAGGGGCCCCGAACTACGAGCAGTACTTC.

Only a few counts were recorded for this clonotype. The DNA for the CDR3 is TGCGCCAGCAGCCAAGATGGGTTGGTCTCTGGAAACACCATATATTTT. It encodes CASSQDGLVSGNTIYF. This chain connects TRBV4-3 to TRBJ1-3; the D is unclear. Germline CDR1 is LGHNA and CDR2 is YSLEER. Between the trimmed V and J ends, which lost 0 bases and 0 bases, there was a span of 9 bases. The length of the CDR3 is 16 residues.

This clonotype was seen a handful of times. The V call is TRBV18, the J call TRBJ1-1; a possible D gene is TRBD1 (5 bases). The germline CDR1 and CDR2 sequences are KGHSH and LQKENI. CDR3 length: 12 residues. V was shortened by 9 bases and J by 2 bases, with 10 bases between the two germline ends. The CDR3 DNA reads as TGTGCCAGTCGACAGCGTAACACTGAAGCTTTCTTT. It is translated as CASRQRNTEAFF.

This chain uses TRBV4-3 with TRBJ2-7; the D is unclear. Germline V lookup: CDR1 LGHNA, CDR2 YSLEER. The ends were cut back, 4 bases at V and 0 bases at J, with 7 bases in the middle. The CDR3 totals 13 residues. CDR3 protein: CASSRTLSYEQYF. In nucleotides, the CDR3 is TGCGCCAGCAGCCGAACCCTCTCCTACGAGCAGTACTTC.

This clonotype was picked up a small number of times. CDR3 residues: CASKGAASPETQYF. Written as DNA, the CDR3 is TGTGCCAGCAAGGGGGCGGCCTCGCCGGAGACCCAGTACTTC. The V call is TRBV6-2 or TRBV6-3, the J call TRBJ2-5; 7 bases map to TRBD1. Germline V lookup: CDR1 MNHEY, CDR2 SVGEGT. This CDR3 spans 14 amino acids. Trimming took 7 bases from V and 5 from J; bases not matched to a gene: 10.

The rearrangement joins TRBV29-1 to TRBJ2-5; 8 nucleotides align to TRBD1. CDR1 and CDR2 (germline): SQVTM, ANQGSEA. V was pared by 6 bases and J by 13 bases, with 10 bases of the junction left unmatched. CDR3 length: 11 amino acids. The CDR3 sequence is CSVLQGDRGYF. The CDR3 bases are TGCAGCGTCCTACAGGGGGACAGAGGGTACTTC.